The entry below describes one T cell receptor beta chain. Original data processing: Reference gene primer amplification gave nucleated cell count estimates. Method: immunoSEQ multiplex PCR; TCRdb's copy keeps in-frame clones and lacks some. That table furnishes V, J and clone size, whereas the DNA furnished D and trimming. The sample holds a few hundred thousand clones, 89% seen once. The source of the sample is a study of blood T cell repertoires in COVID-19. Study context: Samples of COVID-19 (acute and convalescent) were obtained from the United States, Italy and Spain. T cells, B-cell-depleted T cells, or PBMCs supplied cDNA or gDNA.

V was pared by 4 bases and J by 5 bases, with 18 bases between. The CDR3 runs 15 residues. The germline V gene encodes CDR1 SGHNT and CDR2 YYREEE (reference sequence). Source material: peripheral blood. The TCR originated in a woman aged 25 to 39 with COVID-19, enrolled during active disease. J is TRBJ2-5 and V is TRBV5-4; a possible D gene is TRBD1 (6 bases). In nucleotides, the CDR3 is TGTGCCAGCAGCCCAGACGACAGGTCAGAGGAGACCCAGTACTTC. As protein: CASSPDDRSEETQYF.